This T cell receptor (beta chain) comes out of a study of shared clonotypes between healthy human individuals. Study overall: Researchers assigned three CD4 naive, three CD4 memory, two CD8 naive and one CD8 memory plate to each donor. Overall study findings and caveats: Clonotype sharing among donors likely depends on sequencing depth.

This clone was found once. What it recognizes is unknown. The CDR3 runs 13 residues. V was shortened by 2 bases and J by 4 bases, with 8 bases between the two germline ends. Per the germline V gene, CDR1 is MNHEY and CDR2 is SVGAGI. CD45RO negativity and positive selection for CCR7 defined naive CD8 cells, a population that excluded terminally differentiated effector memory CD45RA+ cells. Using immunoSEQ multiplex PCR, the repertoire was profiled, and TCRdb retains in-frame clones only, with some absent. This table holds about 580,000 clones, nearly 98% found once. The specimen was naive CD8+ T cells sorted from blood. This sequence was found in a man aged 25 to 40 in good health. The gene calls are TRBV6-5 and TRBJ1-2; D is unresolved. As DNA, the CDR3 is TGTGCCAGCAGTTACCAAGATCTCTATGGCTACACCTTC. Translated, it gives CASSYQDLYGYTF.